The rows below give T cell receptor beta chains drawn from one sample of a study of PD-L1 blockade in urothelial cancer. The data were produced by immunoSEQ multiplex PCR, yet TCRdb's version contains in-frame clones alone and is incomplete. The sample records 44,000 or so clones, roughly four fifths being singletons. This specimen was PBMCs, taken around atezolizumab (anti-PD-L1) treatment. These receptor sequences come from a man in his 70s with urothelial cancer. Both conserved end residues are part of each CDR3. A D gene is named only where the DNA matches it firmly. Part of the rows lack a size; the others show once, few, many or a class for expanded clones.

TRBD1 NA TRBJ1-5 TRBV5-1 CASSLATGGNQPQHF TGCGCCAGCAGCCTGGCGACAGGGGGCAATCAGCCCCAGCATTTT
NA NA TRBJ1-1 TRBV30 CAWSRGQFNTEAFF TGTGCCTGGAGCCGGGGACAATTTAACACTGAAGCTTTCTTT
NA NA TRBJ1-2 TRBV4-2 CASSQEGGRVDYTF TGTGCCAGCAGCCAAGAAGGAGGGCGGGTGGACTACACCTTC
NA NA TRBJ1-1 TRBV19 CASSTYEGDTEAFF TGTGCCAGTAGTACCTACGAAGGGGACACTGAAGCTTTCTTT
NA NA TRBJ1-6 TRBV27 CASSPRHESPLHF TGTGCCAGCAGTCCCAGACACGAATCACCCCTCCACTTT
NA NA TRBJ1-3 TRBV28 CASSLSGGHGNTIYF TGTGCCAGCAGTTTGAGCGGGGGGCATGGAAACACCATATATTTT
NA few TRBJ1-1 TRBV10-3 CAISSGDTEAFF TGTGCCATCAGTTCAGGGGACACTGAAGCTTTCTTT
TRBD2 NA TRBJ2-1 TRBV6-1 CASSEFTSGRKAYNEQFF TGTGCCAGCAGTGAATTTACTAGCGGGAGAAAAGCCTACAATGAGCAGTTCTTC
TRBD1 once TRBJ2-7 TRBV27 CASSLPGQPLLEQYF TGTGCCAGCAGTCTTCCGGGACAGCCCCTTCTCGAGCAGTACTTC
TRBD2 NA TRBJ2-5 TRBV5-1 CASRFTSGQETQYF TGCGCCAGCAGATTTACTAGCGGCCAAGAGACCCAGTACTTC
NA NA TRBJ1-5 TRBV19 CASTRGIGRDQPQHF TGTGCCAGTACCAGAGGCATAGGGAGGGATCAGCCCCAGCATTTT
TRBD2 few TRBJ2-7 TRBV27 CASRGEGRAGEEQYF TGTGCCAGCAGAGGGGAAGGTCGAGCGGGAGAAGAGCAGTACTTC
TRBD2 NA TRBJ2-7 TRBV6-5 CASSPRAGGTYEQYF TGTGCCAGCAGCCCCCGGGCGGGAGGGACCTACGAGCAGTACTTC
NA NA TRBJ1-4 TRBV30 CARSGGAEEKLFF TGTGCCCGATCGGGGGGGGCAGAGGAAAAACTGTTTTTT
NA NA TRBJ2-5 TRBV5-4 CASSAGQTQETQYF TGTGCCAGCAGCGCGGGACAGACCCAAGAGACCCAGTACTTC
TRBD1 NA TRBJ2-3 TRBV5-1 CASSPSRGPGTDTQYF TGCGCCAGCAGCCCCTCAAGGGGGCCTGGCACAGATACGCAGTATTTT